Listed here is a single TCR beta chain. Its specificity is not known. The sample is drawn from a study of vaccination and CD4 T cells after COVID-19. In the study overall: Control cultures were given a CEFX pool, an HIV-1 Nef pool, or no peptide.

Oncomine TCR Beta short-read sequencing was applied to DNA from cultured CD4+ T cells. Genomic DNA was extracted from cultured CD4+ T cells. TCRdb analysed the PCR reads with MiXCR anew, one entry per CDR3 protein. The data show 25,000 or so distinct CDR3 sequences, roughly two thirds seen once. Study-level findings and limits: Convalescent patients displayed a median around 86% of reactive clones emerging only post-vaccination. In convalescent patients, 304 of 307 vaccine-specific clones were spike mono-reactive.

Germline values: CDR1 MNHEY, CDR2 SVGEGT. CDR3 size: 17 residues. V was shortened by 5 bases and J by 4 bases, with 22 bases between the two germline ends. Treatment reported: roughly 10-day PBMC culture with coronavirus spike peptide pools or control peptides (ViraFEST assay). The chain recombines TRBV6-2 or TRBV6-3 with TRBJ2-3; D possibly corresponds to TRBD2 (5 bases). The receptor's source is a human donor who received a COVID-19 vaccine. The sequencing used CD4+ T cells from blood, cultured in vitro, collected after SARS-CoV-2 vaccination. CDR3 amino acids: CASSTRASVLAPDTQYF. For the CDR3, the DNA is TGTGCCAGCAGTACGAGGGCTTCGGTTCTCGCGCCAGATACGCAGTATTTT.